Listed here are 14 T cell receptor beta chains from one sample, sequenced in a study of STAT5B mutations in CD4+ large granular lymphocyte leukemia. The assay was immunoSEQ multiplex PCR, and TCRdb's table has in-frame clones only and misses some. The sample lists more than 35,000 clones, 65% to 90% occurring once. The specimen sequenced was CD4+ T cells from blood buffy coats. The receptors stem from a human donor in good health.

V is TRBV2 and J is TRBJ2-2; D may match TRBD1 or TRBD2 (6 bases each). The CDR3 contains 13 residues. V gave up 7 bases and J gave up 6 bases, with 12 bases separating them. The germline V gene encodes CDR1 SNHLY and CDR2 FYNNEI. Here the CDR3 reads CASKFGGSGELFF. The CDR3 coding sequence is TGTGCCAGCAAATTCGGGGGCTCCGGGGAGCTGTTTTTT. Together with reference TRBV2 and TRBJ2-2, the CDR3 gives the full variable domain: EPEVTQTPSHQVTQMGQEVILRCVPISNHLYFYWYRQILGQKVEFLVSFYNNEISEKSEIFDDQFSVERPDGSNFTLKIRSTKLEDSAMYFCASKFGGSGELFFGEGSRLTVL.

The chain couples TRBV19 to TRBJ2-3; possible D gene TRBD2, 6 bases. From germline, CDR1 is LNHDA and CDR2 SQIVND (reference sequence). The CDR3 is 14 residues long. Trimming took off 1 base at V and 6 bases at J, with 11 bases between the two ends. The CDR3 loop reads CASSIAVTSDTQYF. The CDR3 DNA is TGTGCCAGTAGTATAGCTGTTACTAGCGATACGCAGTATTTT.

For the CDR3, the DNA is TGTGCCAGCAGCTCACCGGGGGTTAATGAAAAACTGTTTTTT. Translating it yields CASSSPGVNEKLFF. This chain uses TRBV28 with TRBJ1-4, with TRBD1 as a possible D gene (5 bases). This CDR3 is 14 amino acids long. Trimming took 6 bases from V and 4 from J, leaving 12 bases between them. Germline lookup yields CDR1 MDHEN and CDR2 SYDVKM.

A single count supports this clone. The chain combines TRBV6-6 with TRBJ2-2; D is uncertain. The CDR3 totals 13 residues. Germline V gene lookup returns CDR1 MNHNY and CDR2 SVGAGI (reference sequence). The V end lost 4 bases, the J end lost 4 bases, and 7 bases lay between the germline ends. In nucleotides, the CDR3 is TGTGCCAGCAGTTCACAAGTCACCGGGGAGCTGTTTTTT. Amino acid sequence: CASSSQVTGELFF.

The V gene is TRBV9, the J gene TRBJ2-1; 9 bases align to TRBD1. The ends lost 3 bases at V and 3 bases at J; junction bases unmatched: 4. Looked up from germline, CDR1 is SGDLS and CDR2 is YYNGEE. There are 15 residues in the CDR3. This CDR3 reads CASSAGQGDYNEQFF. In nucleotides, the CDR3 is TGTGCCAGCAGCGCGGGACAGGGTGACTACAATGAGCAGTTCTTC.

J is TRBJ1-2 and V is TRBV19; TRBD1 matches 10 bases. Trimming at V came to 5 bases and at J to 6 bases, leaving 3 bases not matched to a gene. Looked up from germline, CDR1 is LNHDA and CDR2 is SQIVND (reference sequence). The CDR3 runs 13 residues. This CDR3 reads CASSFDRGHGYTF. As DNA, the CDR3 is TGTGCCAGTAGTTTTGACAGGGGGCATGGCTACACCTTC.

V is TRBV29-1 and J is TRBJ1-1, with D maybe TRBD1 (6 bases). The CDR3 spans 12 residues. V lost 5 bases and J lost 6, with 13 bases in between. CDR1 is SQVTM, CDR2 ANQGSEA, per germline. CDR3 coding DNA: TGCAGCGTTCTTAGGGGGGGTCCTGAAGCTTTCTTT. It encodes CSVLRGGPEAFF.

The chain employs TRBV30 and TRBJ1-2; a weak D match, TRBD1 (6 bases). The CDR3 runs 14 residues. V was trimmed by 2 bases and J by 2 bases, leaving 12 bases between them. Germline CDR1 is GTSNPN and CDR2 is SVGIG (reference sequence). The CDR3 coding sequence is TGTGCCTGGAGTCACGGGGGGGCAAACTATGGCTACACCTTC. Translated, it gives CAWSHGGANYGYTF.

This clone appeared a single time. The rearrangement joins TRBV7-9 to TRBJ1-1; no reliable D call. Trimming removed 0 bases at V and 11 bases at J, with 16 bases between. This CDR3 is 14 amino acids long. Germline assignment: CDR1 SEHNR and CDR2 FQNEAQ (reference sequence). CDR3 DNA: TGTGCCAGCAGCTTAGCGACTGCCTCCTCCGTGGCTTTCTTT. Amino acids: CASSLATASSVAFF.

The CDR3 bases are TGTGCCAGCAGTCCATCGGGACAGGTTTGGGTGGGCTACACCTTC. Translating gives CASSPSGQVWVGYTF. This chain uses TRBV6-1 with TRBJ1-2; 8 bases are shared with TRBD1. V was clipped by 5 bases and J by 8 bases; unmatched bases: 13. The CDR3 length is 15 residues. Per the germline V gene, CDR1 is MNHNS and CDR2 is SASEGT.

The V and J genes are TRBV29-1 and TRBJ2-7, with D possibly TRBD1 on 6 matching bases. The CDR3 is made up of 11 amino acids. Germline CDR1 SQVTM, CDR2 ANQGSEA. V shed 6 bases and J shed 4 bases, with 10 bases lying between them. In nucleotides, the CDR3 is TGCAGCGTACAGGGCTCATACGAGCAGTACTTC. The encoded protein is CSVQGSYEQYF.

The chain uses TRBV11-3 and TRBJ1-4; possible D gene TRBD1, 5 bases. The V gene lost 3 bases and the J gene lost 5 bases, with 10 bases spanning the gap. The CDR3 sequence is 14 residues long. In germline, CDR1 is SGHNT, CDR2 YENEEA. The CDR3: CASSLGTVNEKLFF. The CDR3 region has the DNA TGTGCCAGCAGCTTGGGGACGGTGAATGAAAAACTGTTTTTT.

The V gene is TRBV9, the J gene TRBJ2-7; no clear D gene. V was trimmed by 0 bases and J by 3 bases, leaving 10 bases between them. The germline V gene has CDR1 SGDLS and CDR2 YYNGEE. The CDR3 is 14 residues long. The CDR3 coding sequence is TGTGCCAGCAGCGTAGGGGTAATGAACTACGAGCAGTACTTC. The encoded protein is CASSVGVMNYEQYF.

The chain has TRBV6-6 and TRBJ2-3; D uncertain. The CDR3 sequence is 13 residues long. Germline loops: CDR1 MNHNY, CDR2 SVGAGI (reference sequence). Trimming cost V 5 bases and J 9 bases, with 15 bases left between them. CDR3 sequence: CASSRSSKDTQYF. Written as DNA, the CDR3 is TGTGCCAGCAGTCGGAGTTCCAAAGACACGCAGTATTTT.